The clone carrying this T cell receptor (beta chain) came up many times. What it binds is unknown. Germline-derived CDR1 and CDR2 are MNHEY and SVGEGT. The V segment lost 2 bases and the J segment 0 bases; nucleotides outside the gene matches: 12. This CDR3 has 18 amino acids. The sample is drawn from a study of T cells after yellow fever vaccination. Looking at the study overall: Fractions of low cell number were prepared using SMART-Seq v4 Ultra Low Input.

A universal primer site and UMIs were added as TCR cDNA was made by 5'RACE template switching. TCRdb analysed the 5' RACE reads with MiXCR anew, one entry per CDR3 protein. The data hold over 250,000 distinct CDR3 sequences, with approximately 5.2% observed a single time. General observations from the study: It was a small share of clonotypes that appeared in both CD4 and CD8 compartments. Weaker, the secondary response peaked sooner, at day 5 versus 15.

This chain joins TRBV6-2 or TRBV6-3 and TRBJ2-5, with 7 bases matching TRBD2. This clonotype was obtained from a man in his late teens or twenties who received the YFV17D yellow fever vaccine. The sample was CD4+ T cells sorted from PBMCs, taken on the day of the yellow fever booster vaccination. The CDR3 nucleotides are TGTGCCAGCAGTTACGTTGCGGGGGAGTCCCAGTACCAAGAGACCCAGTACTTC. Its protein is CASSYVAGESQYQETQYF.